This T cell receptor (beta chain) comes out of a study of shared clonotypes between healthy human individuals. The CDR3 has 15 amino acids. Germline CDR1 reads SGHRS; CDR2 reads YFSETQ. Germline trimming cut 4 bases from V and 1 base from J; bases unmatched to any gene: 6. Repertoires were generated with immunoSEQ multiplex PCR, while TCRdb's copy carries only in-frame clones and drops some. The sample yields 850,000 to 1,200,000 clones, 70% to 80% seen once. Findings of the study overall: Sequencing depth was expected to affect clonotype sharing among donors. Generation of non-shared clonotypes was less probable than generation of clonotypes shared by all four donors.

In the case of this clone: Its matching antigen is unknown.

This receptor was obtained from a man aged 18 to 30 in good health. This chain uses TRBV5-1 with TRBJ1-1, with 8 bases identical to TRBD1. Specimen: memory CD4+ T cells sorted from blood. Subset defined: CD45RA-negative fraction. The CDR3 DNA sequence: TGCGCCAGCAGCCAACAGGGGGTGGGGAACACTGAAGCTTTCTTT. Encoded protein: CASSQQGVGNTEAFF.